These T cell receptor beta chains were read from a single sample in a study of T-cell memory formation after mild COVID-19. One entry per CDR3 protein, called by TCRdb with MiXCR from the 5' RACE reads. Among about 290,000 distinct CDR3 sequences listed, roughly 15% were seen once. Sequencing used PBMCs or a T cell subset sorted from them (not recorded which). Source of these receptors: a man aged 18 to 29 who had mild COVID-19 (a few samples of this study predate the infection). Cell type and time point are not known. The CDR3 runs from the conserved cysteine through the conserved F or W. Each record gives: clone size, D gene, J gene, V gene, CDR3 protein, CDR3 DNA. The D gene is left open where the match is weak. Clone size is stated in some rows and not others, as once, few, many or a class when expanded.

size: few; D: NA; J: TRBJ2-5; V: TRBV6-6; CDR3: CASSYSKMGETQYF; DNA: TGTGCCAGCAGTTACTCGAAGATGGGAGAGACCCAGTACTTC
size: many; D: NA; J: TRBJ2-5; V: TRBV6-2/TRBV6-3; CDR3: CASSPGLETQYF; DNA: TGTGCCAGCAGCCCCGGACTGGAGACCCAGTACTTC
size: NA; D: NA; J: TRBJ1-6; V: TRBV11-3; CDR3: CASSLNTDSPLHF; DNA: TGTGCCAGCAGCTTAAATACCGATTCACCCCTCCACTTT
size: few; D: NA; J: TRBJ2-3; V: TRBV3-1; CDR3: CASSQEGWAQYF; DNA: TGTGCCAGCAGCCAAGAAGGGTGGGCGCAGTATTTT
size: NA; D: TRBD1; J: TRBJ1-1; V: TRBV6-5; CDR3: CASSYGDSGGTEAFF; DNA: TGTGCCAGCAGTTACGGGGATTCAGGGGGCACTGAAGCTTTCTTT
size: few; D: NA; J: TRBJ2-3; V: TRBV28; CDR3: CASSLDGPGVTDTQYF; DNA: TGTGCCAGCAGCCTGGACGGACCAGGGGTCACAGATACGCAGTATTTT
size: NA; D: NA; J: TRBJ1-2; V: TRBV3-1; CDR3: CASSQAGDGSYTF; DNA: TGTGCCAGCAGCCAGGCAGGGGATGGGAGCTACACCTTC
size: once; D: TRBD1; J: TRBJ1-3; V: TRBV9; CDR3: CASSERGTAAGTIYF; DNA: TGTGCCAGCAGCGAGCGTGGGACAGCGGCCGGCACCATATATTTT
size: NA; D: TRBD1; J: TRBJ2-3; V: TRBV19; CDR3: CASHDRVRSDTQYF; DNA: TGTGCCAGCCACGACAGGGTACGATCAGATACGCAGTATTTT
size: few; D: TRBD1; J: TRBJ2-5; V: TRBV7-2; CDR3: CASSWGTVQETQYF; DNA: TGTGCCAGCAGCTGGGGGACAGTCCAAGAGACCCAGTACTTC
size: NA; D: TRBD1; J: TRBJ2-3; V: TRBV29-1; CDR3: CSVEIPGTGRRDTQYF; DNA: TGCAGCGTCGAGATCCCCGGGACAGGGCGAAGGGATACGCAGTATTTT
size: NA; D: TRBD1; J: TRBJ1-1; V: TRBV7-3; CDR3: CASSVGQGSTEAFF; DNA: TGTGCCAGCAGCGTCGGACAGGGCTCCACTGAAGCTTTCTTT
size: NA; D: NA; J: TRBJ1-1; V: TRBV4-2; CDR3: CASSQGGLRRTEAFF; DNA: TGTGCCAGCAGCCAAGGAGGGCTAAGAAGGACTGAAGCTTTCTTT
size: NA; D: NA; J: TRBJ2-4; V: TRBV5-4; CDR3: CASSDRSGTFDIQYF; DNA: TGTGCCAGCAGCGATCGCTCCGGGACATTTGACATTCAGTACTTC
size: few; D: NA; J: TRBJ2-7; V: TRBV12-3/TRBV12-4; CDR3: CASSSTDYEQYF; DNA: TGTGCCAGCAGTTCGACAGACTACGAGCAGTACTTC
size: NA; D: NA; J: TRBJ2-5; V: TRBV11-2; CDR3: CASSPSYSQETQYF; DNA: TGTGCCAGCAGCCCAAGTTACTCACAAGAGACCCAGTACTTC
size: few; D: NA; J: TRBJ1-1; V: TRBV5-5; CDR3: CASRATWGNTEAFF; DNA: TGTGCCAGCAGAGCGACATGGGGGAACACTGAAGCTTTCTTT
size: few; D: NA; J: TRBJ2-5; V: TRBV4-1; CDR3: CASSQAGDFGTQYF; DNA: TGCGCCAGCAGCCAAGCAGGGGACTTCGGGACCCAGTACTTC
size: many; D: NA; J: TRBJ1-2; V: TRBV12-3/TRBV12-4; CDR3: CASSSGPYGYTF; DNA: TGTGCCAGCAGTTCGGGACCTTATGGCTACACCTTC
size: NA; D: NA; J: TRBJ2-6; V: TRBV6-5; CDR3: CASSKQVTLPGANVLTF; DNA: TGTGCCAGCAGTAAACAGGTTACTTTGCCTGGGGCCAACGTCCTGACTTTC
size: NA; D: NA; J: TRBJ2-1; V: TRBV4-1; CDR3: CASSQAPGMGRQQFF; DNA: TGCGCCAGCAGCCAAGCCCCAGGGATGGGACGGCAGCAGTTCTTC
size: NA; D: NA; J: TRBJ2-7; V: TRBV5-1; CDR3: CASSLKRVPLDYEQYF; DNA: TGCGCCAGCAGCCTGAAACGTGTACCGCTGGACTACGAGCAGTACTTC
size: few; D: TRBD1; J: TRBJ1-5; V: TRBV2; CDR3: CASSVDRVGQPQHF; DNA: TGTGCCAGCAGCGTGGACAGGGTAGGTCAGCCCCAGCATTTT
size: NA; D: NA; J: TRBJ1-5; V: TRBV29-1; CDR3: CSVQGDGNQPQHF; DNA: TGCAGCGTCCAGGGAGATGGCAATCAGCCCCAGCATTTT
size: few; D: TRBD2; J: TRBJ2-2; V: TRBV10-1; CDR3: CASSTGTSGATGELFF; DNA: TGCGCCAGCAGTACCGGGACTAGCGGGGCCACCGGGGAGCTGTTTTTT